One and the same sample provided the 15 T cell receptor beta chains below, sequenced in a study of T cell repertoires in cytomegalovirus infection. TCRdb reanalysed the reads using MiXCR and keeps one entry per CDR3 protein. This sample has tens of thousands of distinct CDR3 sequences; 24% occur once, and the top ten carry roughly 50%. These TCRs' antigens remain unknown. The sample was CD8+ T cells from cultured PBMCs, taken from culture after CMV antigen stimulation. The receptors shown here come from a human donor in good health (CMV status not recorded). Some clones in this sample may be carry-over from other donors' samples.

This clonotype was observed at least ten times. The chain joins TRBV28 to TRBJ2-5; 8 bases line up with TRBD2. J lost 5 bases, V lost 7 bases, and 9 bases had no gene match. The CDR3 has 14 residues. Germline-derived CDR1 and CDR2 are MDHEN and SYDVKM. The CDR3 sequence is CASTPGTSGETQYF. The CDR3 nucleotides are TGTGCCAGCACCCCAGGCACTAGCGGTGAGACCCAGTACTTC.

The chain is built from TRBV9 and TRBJ1-6; D unresolved. Germline assignment: CDR1 SGDLS and CDR2 YYNGEE. The CDR3 sequence is 17 residues long. The V gene lost 0 bases and the J gene lost 0 bases, with 10 bases spanning the gap. This CDR3 reads CASSVGRTSSYNSPLHF. CDR3 in DNA: TGTGCCAGCAGCGTAGGCAGGACTAGCTCCTATAATTCACCCCTCCACTTT.

The chain has TRBV30 and TRBJ1-2, with D hard to call. V gave up 4 bases and J gave up 4 bases, with 13 bases separating them. The length of the CDR3 is 13 residues. Germline CDR1 and CDR2: GTSNPN and SVGIG (reference sequence). The CDR3 spells CAWTGGLPYGYTF. CDR3 DNA sequence: TGTGCCTGGACAGGCGGTCTGCCCTATGGCTACACCTTC.

The gene calls are TRBV6-1 and TRBJ2-1; D not resolved. CDR1 is MNHNS, CDR2 SASEGT, per germline. This CDR3 is built from 15 residues. V was trimmed by 2 bases and J by 0 bases, leaving 8 bases between them. CDR3 DNA: TGTGCCAGCAGTGAACCTAGGAGCTCCTACAATGAGCAGTTCTTC. This gives the protein CASSEPRSSYNEQFF.

There are many counts of this clonotype. The rearrangement joins TRBV27 to TRBJ2-5; D is undetermined. CDR1 and CDR2 from the germline V gene are MNHEY and SMNVEV (reference sequence). V lost 3 bases and J 1 base, leaving 9 bases between the germline ends. The CDR3 runs 14 residues. The CDR3 protein is CASSFSYSQETQYF. CDR3 coding DNA: TGTGCCAGCAGTTTTTCTTACTCCCAAGAGACCCAGTACTTC.

This clonotype was counted between two and nine times. This chain joins TRBV13 and TRBJ2-7; 10 bases map to TRBD2. Germline V CDR1 and CDR2: PRHDT, FYEKMQ (reference sequence). There are 17 residues in the CDR3. Trimming cost V 3 bases and J 0 bases; bases outside gene matches: 8. CDR3 sequence (DNA): TGTGCCAGCAGCTTGGGGACTAGCGACGATAACTCCTACGAGCAGTACTTC. As protein: CASSLGTSDDNSYEQYF.

The chain's CDR3 is CASSSDTYYEQYF. The CDR3 nucleotides read TGTGCCAGCAGTTCGGACACATATTACGAGCAGTACTTC. This sequence joins TRBV6-2 or TRBV6-3 and TRBJ2-7, with D tentatively TRBD1 (5 bases). V lost 4 bases, J lost 4 bases, and 11 bases lay in between. Germline CDR1 is MNHEY and CDR2 is SVGEGT. This CDR3 region has 13 residues.

This clonotype showed up just a few times. The V gene is TRBV30, the J gene TRBJ2-2; 8 nucleotides line up with TRBD1. The CDR3 spans 15 residues. Per the germline V gene, CDR1 is GTSNPN and CDR2 is SVGIG (reference sequence). Unmatched junction bases numbered 7, after V lost 3 bases and J lost 4 bases. CDR3 region: CAWSSDRVSTGELFF. The CDR3 DNA follows: TGTGCCTGGAGCTCGGACAGGGTATCCACCGGGGAGCTGTTTTTT.

This clonotype has ten or more counts. The chain uses TRBV4-1 and TRBJ2-7, with 10 bases matching TRBD2. Germline V gene sequence: CDR1 MGHRA, CDR2 YSYEKL. With 1 base clipped from V and 2 bases from J, the junction kept 5 bases outside the gene matches. This CDR3 contains 16 residues. The CDR3 spells CASSQGDLAGAYEQYF. The CDR3, as DNA: TGCGCCAGCAGCCAAGGGGATCTAGCGGGAGCCTACGAGCAGTACTTC.

This clonotype was counted at least ten times. This chain connects TRBV12-3 or TRBV12-4 to TRBJ2-5, with D tentatively TRBD2 (5 bases). The length of the CDR3 is 14 residues. V lost 5 bases, J lost 5 bases, and 15 bases lay in between. DNA of the CDR3: TGTGCCAGCAGTCCTCCCGGGGATGGGGAGACCCAGTACTTC. Amino acid sequence: CASSPPGDGETQYF.

This clonotype was counted between two and nine times. This chain connects TRBV2 to TRBJ2-3; D is perhaps TRBD1 (5 bases). The CDR3 is 16 amino acids. Germline loops: CDR1 SNHLY, CDR2 FYNNEI. V lost 0 bases and J 2 bases, leaving 12 bases between the germline ends. CDR3 DNA: TGTGCCAGCAGTGAAGCGTTAGGACACCTCACAGATACGCAGTATTTT. Translating gives CASSEALGHLTDTQYF.

This rearrangement joins TRBV20-1 to TRBJ2-7; possibly TRBD1 for D (6 bases). V lost 4 bases and J 3 bases, leaving 19 bases between the germline ends. The CDR3 has 15 residues. The germline gives CDR1 DFQATT, CDR2 SNEGSKA (reference sequence). CDR3 in DNA: TGCAGTGCTACAATACCGGGACAAACGGACTACGAGCAGTACTTC. Protein product: CSATIPGQTDYEQYF.

This chain connects TRBV28 to TRBJ2-7; 9 bases line up with TRBD2. V lost 6 bases, J lost 1 base, and 10 bases stayed unmatched. Per the germline V gene, CDR1 is MDHEN and CDR2 is SYDVKM. CDR3 size: 16 residues. The CDR3 DNA is TGTGCCAGCAGCCACGAACTAGCGGGCCCTTCCTACGAGCAGTACTTC. Protein: CASSHELAGPSYEQYF.

The CDR3 region has the DNA TGTGCCAGCTCGTCTCCCCGGGACAAAGATCAGCCCCAGCATTTT. It is translated as CASSSPRDKDQPQHF. The chain links TRBV27 to TRBJ1-5; possibly TRBD1 for D (6 bases). There are 15 residues in the CDR3. Germline-derived CDR1 and CDR2 are MNHEY and SMNVEV (reference sequence). Trimming removed 8 bases from V and 5 bases from J, with 19 bases in between.

Only a few counts were recorded for this clonotype. The V gene is TRBV18, the J gene TRBJ1-1; the match to TRBD1 covers 11 bases. The V segment lost 3 bases and the J segment 5 bases; nucleotides outside the gene matches: 11. CDR1 is KGHSH, CDR2 LQKENI, per germline. This CDR3 comprises 17 residues. CDR3 in amino acids: CASSPLGQGARSTEAFF. The CDR3 DNA is TGTGCCAGCTCACCCCTCGGACAGGGGGCGCGATCAACTGAAGCTTTCTTT.